The rows below give T cell receptor beta chains drawn from one sample of a study of T cell changes during pregnancy in multiple sclerosis. Assay used: immunoSEQ multiplex PCR; TCRdb lists only in-frame clones, some missing. The table lists around 97,000 clones, about nine tenths of them singletons. Source: peripheral blood, taken in the second trimester of pregnancy. These receptors were taken from a female donor in good health, enrolled as a control in a pregnancy study. Both conserved end residues are trimmed from each CDR3.

V gene: TRBV6-6
J gene: TRBJ1-2
CDR3 length: 11
CDR3 protein: ASSYSQGIGLT

V gene: TRBV7-9
J gene: TRBJ1-2
CDR3 length: 11
CDR3 protein: ASSYLGFYGYT

V gene: TRBV10-3
J gene: TRBJ1-1
CDR3 length: 14
CDR3 protein: ASDSGTGLIETEAF

V gene: TRBV27
J gene: TRBJ2-2
CDR3 length: 12
CDR3 protein: ASSFGGDTGELF

V gene: TRBV6-1
J gene: TRBJ1-6
CDR3 length: 12
CDR3 protein: ASSERGKASPLH

V gene: TRBV10-3
J gene: TRBJ1-1
CDR3 length: 12
CDR3 protein: AISAHRVITEAF

V gene: TRBV5-4
J gene: TRBJ1-2
CDR3 length: 12
CDR3 protein: ASSPRDSAYGYT

V gene: TRBV7-2
J gene: TRBJ2-3
CDR3 length: 10
CDR3 protein: ASSPGTGFTD

V gene: TRBV4-1
J gene: TRBJ2-3
CDR3 length: 12
CDR3 protein: ASSEDRVADTQY

V gene: TRBV7-2
J gene: TRBJ1-5
CDR3 length: 15
CDR3 protein: ASSLRSGQGSNQPQH

V gene: TRBV28
J gene: TRBJ1-4
CDR3 length: 12
CDR3 protein: ASRQGVTNEKLF

V gene: TRBV19
J gene: TRBJ2-3
CDR3 length: 13
CDR3 protein: ASRPREGSTDTQY

V gene: TRBV30
J gene: TRBJ2-7
CDR3 length: 12
CDR3 protein: AWSLSSGAYEQY

V gene: TRBV18
J gene: TRBJ1-2
CDR3 length: 13
CDR3 protein: ASSPLWPMDYGYT

V gene: TRBV29-1
J gene: TRBJ2-5
CDR3 length: 10
CDR3 protein: SVARGGETQY

V gene: TRBV5-1
J gene: TRBJ2-1
CDR3 length: 13
CDR3 protein: ASSPAGGRGNEQF

V gene: TRBV18
J gene: TRBJ1-1
CDR3 length: 11
CDR3 protein: ASSREGDTEAF

V gene: TRBV29-1
J gene: TRBJ2-5
CDR3 length: 11
CDR3 protein: SVGGGYQETQY

V gene: TRBV25-1
J gene: TRBJ1-1
CDR3 length: 15
CDR3 protein: ASSRQGAGVGNTEAF

V gene: TRBV7-6
J gene: TRBJ1-1
CDR3 length: 11
CDR3 protein: ASSVTGVTEAF

V gene: TRBV7-9
J gene: TRBJ1-2
CDR3 length: 14
CDR3 protein: ASSFPKGVSNYGYT

V gene: TRBV7-8
J gene: TRBJ1-2
CDR3 length: 12
CDR3 protein: ASSPVPRNYGYT

V gene: TRBV4-3
J gene: TRBJ1-2
CDR3 length: 12
CDR3 protein: ASSQDVGGYGYT

V gene: TRBV18
J gene: TRBJ1-6
CDR3 length: 13
CDR3 protein: ASSPRGQGGSPLH

V gene: TRBV6-5
J gene: TRBJ2-6
CDR3 length: 13
CDR3 protein: ASRRESWGANVLT

V gene: TRBV2
J gene: TRBJ2-5
CDR3 length: 12
CDR3 protein: ASREREAQETQY

V gene: TRBV5-6
J gene: TRBJ1-1
CDR3 length: 12
CDR3 protein: ASSSDSQNTEAF

V gene: TRBV6-1
J gene: TRBJ1-4
CDR3 length: 11
CDR3 protein: VTREEGREKLF

V gene: TRBV5-1
J gene: TRBJ2-7
CDR3 length: 13
CDR3 protein: ASSLGGTADREQY

V gene: TRBV29-1
J gene: TRBJ2-3
CDR3 length: 14
CDR3 protein: SVLLVTDDSTDTQY

V gene: TRBV6-5
J gene: TRBJ1-2
CDR3 length: 11
CDR3 protein: ASSYSAGDGYT

V gene: TRBV10-3
J gene: TRBJ2-1
CDR3 length: 15
CDR3 protein: AIRTSGRGGSYNEQF

V gene: TRBV5-1
J gene: TRBJ2-3
CDR3 length: 15
CDR3 protein: ASSYRWTGGDTDTQY

V gene: TRBV5-4
J gene: TRBJ1-1
CDR3 length: 10
CDR3 protein: ASSRTGLEAF

V gene: TRBV5-6
J gene: TRBJ2-2
CDR3 length: 15
CDR3 protein: ASSSLWRMTHTGELF